This T cell receptor beta chain is drawn from a study of glioma-infiltrating T cells after dendritic cell vaccination. The germline gives CDR1 LNHDA, CDR2 SQIVND (reference sequence). Unmatched junction bases numbered 5, after V lost 6 bases and J lost 3 bases. The CDR3 consists of 14 residues. Clones were read by immunoSEQ multiplex PCR, and TCRdb kept only the in-frame ones, dropping some. The sample includes just under 60,000 clones, roughly 80% of them seen just once. Regarding time point: after dendritic cell vaccination, including at tumor progression/relapse. The rearrangement joins TRBV19 to TRBJ1-2; 9 bases are shared with TRBD1. This specimen was blood, taken after dendritic cell vaccination. The sequence came from a human donor with glioblastoma. The CDR3 region is CASRQDRGDYGYTF. The DNA of the CDR3 is TGTGCCAGTAGGCAAGACAGGGGGGACTATGGCTACACCTTC.